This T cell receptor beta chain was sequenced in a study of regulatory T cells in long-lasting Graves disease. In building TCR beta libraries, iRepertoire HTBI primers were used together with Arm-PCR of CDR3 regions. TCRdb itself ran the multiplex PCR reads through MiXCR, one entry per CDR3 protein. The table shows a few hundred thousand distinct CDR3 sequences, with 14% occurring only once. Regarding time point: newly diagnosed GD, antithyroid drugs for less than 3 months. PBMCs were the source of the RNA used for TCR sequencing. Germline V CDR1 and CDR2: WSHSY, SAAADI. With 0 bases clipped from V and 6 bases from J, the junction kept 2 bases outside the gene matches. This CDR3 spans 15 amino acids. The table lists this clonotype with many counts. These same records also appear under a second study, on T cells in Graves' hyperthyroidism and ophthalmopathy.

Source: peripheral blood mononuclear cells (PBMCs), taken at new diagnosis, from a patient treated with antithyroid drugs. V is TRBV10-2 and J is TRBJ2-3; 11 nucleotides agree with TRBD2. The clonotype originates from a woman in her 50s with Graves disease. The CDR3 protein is CASSESRTSGDTQYF. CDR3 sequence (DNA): TGCGCCAGCAGTGAGTCGAGGACTAGCGGGGATACGCAGTATTTT.